This T cell receptor beta chain appears in the sequencing data of a study of T cell responses to AZD1222 COVID-19 vaccine (dated by TCRdb to the early 2020s). Background for the entire study: TCR sequencing covered over 230 trial participants: 200 to 220 given two doses of AZD1222 and some 25 given two doses of MenACWY control vaccine. Enrollment into the trials was organized by age into subgroups of 18-55, 56-69 and 70-plus years, and those subgroups contained roughly 150, 30 and 60 TCR-sequenced participants, respectively. The research as a whole found: The 56-69-year group was small, and its depth increase did not reach significance, likely because of low power. No day 14 peak-response samples were available, so repertoires were characterized only after the peak T cell response. Participants were mostly white British and included more females than males, and it was suggested by the authors that clonal diversity may have been underestimated. Epitopes outside the regions mutated in the B.1.351 and B.1.1.7 variants were reportedly recognized by nearly half of the unique spike-specific TCRs. The vaccine-associated CD4 TCRs covered the entire spike protein, and the dominant responses fell in regions 160-218 and 743-854. Only 5 to 7 AZD1222 recipients were SARS-CoV-2 seropositive at baseline, limiting conclusions about previously exposed vaccinees. A significant rise in spike-specific TCR breadth and depth was observed after two AZD1222 doses relative to day 0 and relative to MenACWY recipients.

On this clone itself: The antigen this receptor binds is unknown. Nothing much larger sits one base from this clone, and base qualities are not available.

The CDR3 regions of human TCRbeta chains were subjected to immunosequencing. As for the authors' bioinformatics: TCRs in the repertoires were matched against a reference library of SARS-CoV-2-specific TCRs that had been generated with the MIRA antigen-specificity platform. Breadth was defined as the fraction of unique TCRs that were SARS-CoV-2-associated. Depth was defined as the fraction of total T cells that were SARS-CoV-2-associated. Using the MIRA data, every spike-specific TCR was mapped to the spike region that the TCR reacted to and assigned to either a CD4 or a CD8 class. Log10-transformed breadth and depth values were compared by one-way ANOVA with Sidak's multiple comparisons tests. TCRdb obtained this table from immuneACCESS and retained in-frame rearrangements with V and J assigned. These tables miss some clones; where compared with another copy, unresolved V genes account for less than half of the shortfall, and the remainder is unexplained. V and J calls plus clone size are reproduced from that table; the DNA served to infer D and trimming. Here the sample has roughly 110,000 clones; 80% to 95% occur a single time. Approximately 9.3% of the sample belongs to the ten largest clones.

The time point tag for this specimen amounts to: about 28 days (+/-7) after the second vaccine dose. AZD1222 recipients given second doses at about 4 weeks or at about 12 weeks were pooled, since spike-specific TCR depth and breadth were not found to differ between the two schedules. Vaccinee samples were obtained from the UK trials COV001 and COV002, which included a single-blind randomized controlled phase 2/3 trial of AZD1222 (ChAdOx1 nCoV-19) in healthy adults. For TCRbeta chain sequencing, PBMC samples were collected from trial participants at day 0 and at day 28 after the second dose. The input for sequencing was peripheral blood, taken 28 days after the second AZD1222 dose. The source is an adult who received the AZD1222 COVID-19 vaccine.

Here is the DNA: TGTGCCAGTAGTATAGAACGGCATTCCTACGAGCAGTACTTC. It specifies CASSIERHSYEQYF. Recombination joined TRBV19 with TRBJ2-7, with no confidently assigned D gene. Trimming at the junction amounts to 0 bases on V and 1 base on J, and the germline ends lie 7 bases apart. Via the germline V gene (reference sequence), CDR1 is LNHDA and CDR2 SQIVND. The cysteine opens and the phenylalanine closes a CDR3 of 14 amino acids. Only the CDR3 portion is preserved as DNA: 42 bases, with reading frame beginning at the first base.